Following are 2 T cell receptor beta chains from one sample sequenced in a study of blood T cell repertoires in COVID-19 (dated by TCRdb to the early 2020s). Libraries were constructed by the immunoSEQ multiplex PCR assay. Not all clones reach the TCRdb copy of this immuneACCESS table, which keeps in-frame sequences only. Checked studies attribute under half of the gap to unresolved V genes and leave the rest unexplained. This sample lists under 150,000 clones; around 87% were detected once. More than 2% of the sample is in the top ten clones. The sample was peripheral blood. These receptors came from a man in his 70s with active COVID-19.

The chain combines TRBV19 with TRBJ2-1, with D perhaps TRBD1 (7 bases). This CDR3 has 15 residues. Trimming took off 6 bases at V and 1 base at J, with 13 bases between the two ends. From germline, CDR1 is LNHDA and CDR2 SQIVND (reference sequence). The CDR3 region has the DNA TGTGCCAGTAGGACAGGGAGGAATTCCTACAATGAGCAGTTCTTC. It yields the protein CASRTGRNSYNEQFF. The entire variable domain, with the rest obtained from reference TRBV19 and TRBJ2-1, is as follows: DGGITQSPKYLFRKEGQNVTLSCEQNLNHDAMYWYRQDPGQGLRLIYYSQIVNDFQKGDIAEGYSVSREKKESFPLTVTSAQKNPTAFYLCASRTGRNSYNEQFFGPGTRLTVL.

The chain employs TRBV12-2 and TRBJ2-7; TRBD1 is the table's D call and was not checked against the DNA. TRBV12-2 is classified as a pseudogene. The CDR3 has 13 residues. CDR3 coding DNA: TGTGCAACCCCGGGGACAGGGGTTATCGAGCAGTACTTC. This sequence encodes CATPGTGVIEQYF.